This TCR beta chain was recorded in a study of cytomegalovirus exposure and HLA in healthy donors. Findings and limits, study-wide: In a later analysis, DRB1 alleles had the most associated TCRs; HLA-C alleles the fewest. It emerged from a later analysis that several of the most significant clusters appeared to be linked to common viral pathogens.

CDR3 length: 14 residues. In germline, CDR1 is SQVTM, CDR2 ANQGSEA. Trimming removed 7 bases from V and 5 bases from J; junction bases left unmatched: 11. The PCR employed 60 Vbeta primers together with 13 Jbeta primers. Assay: immunoSEQ multiplex PCR; the TCRdb copy retains only in-frame clones and omits some. The repertoire holds over 130,000 clones, with approximately 72% as singletons. There are a few counts of this clone. As yet, its antigen is unknown. This receptor was obtained from a woman aged 55-70 years in good health and CMV-seronegative. The chain links TRBV29-1 to TRBJ2-5; 9 positions agree with TRBD1. Sequencing was performed on PBMCs. This chain's CDR3 is CSAPDRDREETQYF. As DNA, the CDR3 is TGCAGCGCGCCGGACCGGGACAGGGAGGAGACCCAGTACTTC.